This TCR beta chain appears in the sequencing data of a study of cytomegalovirus exposure and HLA in healthy donors. Study-wide findings and caveats: Sequencing had likely introduced a cluster of highly shared sequence variants as an artifact. Later work associated over 15,000 TCR beta sequences with HLA alleles at 0.05 false discovery rate. In a later analysis, parvovirus B19, influenza, CMV and Epstein-Barr virus appeared linked to several top co-occurrence clusters.

Remarks on this clone: Antigen: not known.

The donors comprised healthy bone marrow donors. V was cut by 2 bases and J by 1 base, with 12 bases left in between. Germline V gives CDR1 SGHNT, CDR2 YYREEE (reference sequence). This CDR3 is 15 amino acids long. PCR used 60 Vbeta primers and 13 Jbeta primers. Profiled with immunoSEQ multiplex PCR; TCRdb holds only in-frame clones, not every one. The sample carries 100,000 to 130,000 clones, about 81% recorded once. This sequence was found in a man aged 25-40 years in good health and CMV-seropositive. The chain links TRBV5-4 to TRBJ1-1, with D tentatively TRBD1 (5 bases). The sample was PBMCs. CDR3 nucleotide sequence: TGTGCCAGCAGCTTTCGACAGACCGAGAACACTGAAGCTTTCTTT. Its translation is CASSFRQTENTEAFF.